The 32 T cell receptor beta chains below were found in one sample sequenced in a study of cytomegalovirus exposure and HLA in healthy donors. This PCR relied on a set of 60 Vbeta primers and 13 Jbeta primers. Here immunoSEQ multiplex PCR was the method, and the copy in TCRdb shows in-frame clones only, minus some. The sample holds around 150,000 clones, 79% seen once. Source material: PBMCs. The receptors come from a man aged 50 to 59 in good health and CMV-seropositive.

On this clone: This same CDR3 is encoded by further DNA sequences in the sample. The chain joins TRBV7-2 to TRBJ2-7; the match to TRBD1 covers 7 bases. After removal of 5 bases from V and 3 bases from J, the junction contained 7 bases not matched to a gene. The CDR3 has 14 amino acids. Germline CDR1 reads SGHTA; CDR2 reads FQGNSA. The CDR3 protein is CASSHRTGDYEQYF. CDR3 DNA: TGTGCCAGCAGCCATCGGACAGGAGACTACGAGCAGTACTTC.

This chain uses TRBV5-1 with TRBJ2-5; the match to TRBD1 covers 7 bases. The CDR3 loop spans 15 amino acids. V shed 3 bases and J 2 bases; nucleotides not matched to a gene: 7. The germline gives CDR1 SGHRS, CDR2 YFSETQ. CDR3 bases: TGCGCCAGCAGCTACGGGACAGCCGAACAAGAGACCCAGTACTTC. This codes for CASSYGTAEQETQYF.

This sequence joins TRBV6-5 and TRBJ2-3; D is perhaps TRBD2 (6 bases). The CDR3 has 13 amino acids. The germline V gene has CDR1 MNHEY and CDR2 SVGAGI. Between the trimmed V and J ends, which lost 6 bases and 8 bases, there was a span of 15 bases. CDR3 sequence reads: CASSPSGVGTQYF. For the CDR3, the DNA is TGTGCCAGCAGCCCCTCGGGGGTAGGTACGCAGTATTTT.

This sequence joins TRBV27 and TRBJ2-5; possibly TRBD1 for D (5 bases). Trimming cost V 6 bases and J 0 bases, with 5 bases left between them. Germline V gene lookup returns CDR1 MNHEY and CDR2 SMNVEV (reference sequence). This CDR3 spans 12 amino acids. This CDR3 reads CASRDNQETQYF. The CDR3 DNA reads as TGTGCCAGCAGGGACAACCAAGAGACCCAGTACTTC.

This clone was found a few times. The chain combines TRBV5-1 with TRBJ1-1; TRBD1 aligns across 11 bases. CDR3 length: 17 amino acids. V dropped 1 base and J dropped 1; count of bases not matched to a gene: 6. Germline loops: CDR1 SGHRS, CDR2 YFSETQ. The CDR3 is CASSLTGQGVRNTEAFF. CDR3 sequence (DNA): TGCGCCAGCAGCTTGACGGGACAGGGGGTGCGGAACACTGAAGCTTTCTTT.

This clone was found a few times. This chain uses TRBV19 with TRBJ2-6; TRBD1 aligns across 7 bases. After removal of 7 bases from V and 2 bases from J, the junction contained 2 bases not matched to a gene. CDR1 and CDR2 (germline): LNHDA, SQIVND (reference sequence). This CDR3 is built from 14 residues. The CDR3: CASTGTAGANVLTF. The CDR3 DNA reads TGTGCCAGTACCGGGACAGCTGGGGCCAACGTCCTGACTTTC.

For the CDR3, the DNA is TGCGCCAGCAGCCAAAGACTAGCGGGGGACTACGAGCAGTACTTC. This encodes CASSQRLAGDYEQYF. The chain carries TRBV4-1 and TRBJ2-7; 12 positions agree with TRBD2. V lost 2 bases, J lost 3 bases, and 2 bases stayed unmatched. From germline, CDR1 is MGHRA and CDR2 YSYEKL. The CDR3 spans 15 residues.

The rearrangement joins TRBV28 to TRBJ2-7, with D perhaps matching TRBD1 (6 bases). This CDR3 has 15 residues. The germline gives CDR1 MDHEN, CDR2 SYDVKM. V was pared by 3 bases and J by 2 bases, with 14 bases between. The CDR3 coding sequence is TGTGCCAGCAGTTTGATACAGGGCTCTACCTACGAGCAGTACTTC. This codes for CASSLIQGSTYEQYF.

The V gene is TRBV27, the J gene TRBJ2-7; unclear D gene. V lost 5 bases, J lost 2 bases, and 4 bases lay in between. The CDR3 has 11 residues. CDR1 is MNHEY and CDR2 is SMNVEV in the germline V gene (reference sequence). The CDR3 region has the DNA TGTGCCAGCAGTACAACCTACGAGCAGTACTTC. Its protein is CASSTTYEQYF.

The chain carries TRBV19 and TRBJ2-2, with 8 bases that match TRBD1. CDR3 size: 18 residues. V lost 4 bases to trimming and J lost 1 base; unmatched junction nucleotides: 11. Germline lookup yields CDR1 LNHDA and CDR2 SQIVND (reference sequence). CDR3 sequence (DNA): TGTGCCAGTAGTAGGCGGGGCAGGGGGCTGGAGAACACCGGGGAGCTGTTTTTT. This sequence encodes CASSRRGRGLENTGELFF.

The chain is built from TRBV12-5 and TRBJ2-5, with 9 bases fitting TRBD1. The J call may not be correct, given that the DNA end is closer to TRBJ2-7. There are 15 residues in the CDR3. Germline V gene data show CDR1 as LGHNT and CDR2 as FRNRAP. CDR3 DNA: TGTGCTAGTGCCCCAAACCGACAGGGGGCCTACGAGCAGTACTTC. Translating gives CASAPNRQGAYEQYF.

This sequence joins TRBV27 and TRBJ2-7; TRBD2 aligns across 9 bases. The ends lost 0 bases at V and 0 bases at J; junction bases unmatched: 6. The CDR3 covers 17 residues. The germline gives CDR1 MNHEY, CDR2 SMNVEV (reference sequence). For the CDR3, the DNA is TGTGCCAGCAGTTTATCGCTTCCGGGACTAGCCTCCTACGAGCAGTACTTC. It codes for CASSLSLPGLASYEQYF.

This chain links TRBV11-2 with TRBJ2-1, with 11 nucleotides matching TRBD1. Looked up from germline, CDR1 is SGHAT and CDR2 is FQNNGV. This CDR3 comprises 15 residues. Trimming removed 4 bases from V and 7 bases from J; junction bases left unmatched: 6. The CDR3 reads CASSYPGTGGNEQFF. CDR3 DNA sequence: TGTGCCAGCAGCTACCCCGGGACAGGGGGGAATGAGCAGTTCTTC.

This clone was picked up one time. This chain uses TRBV10-3 with TRBJ1-2; D might be TRBD1 (5 bases). V lost 3 bases and J 4 bases, leaving 12 bases between the germline ends. Germline-derived CDR1 and CDR2 are ENHRY and SYGVKD. This CDR3 region has 14 residues. The CDR3 DNA sequence: TGTGCCATCAGTGACAGGGTGCAGGTCTATGGCTACACCTTC. Amino acids: CAISDRVQVYGYTF.

V is TRBV6-4 and J is TRBJ2-5; the match to TRBD1 covers 8 bases. The germline CDR1 and CDR2 sequences are MRHNA and SNTAGT. With 1 base clipped from V and 3 bases from J, the junction kept 7 bases outside the gene matches. CDR3 length: 16 residues. The chain's CDR3 is CASSDLTTGAKETQYF. The CDR3 DNA is TGTGCCAGCAGTGACTTAACGACAGGGGCGAAAGAGACCCAGTACTTC.

The V gene is TRBV29-1, the J gene TRBJ2-4, with 10 nucleotides matching TRBD2. The germline V gene encodes CDR1 SQVTM and CDR2 ANQGSEA. The CDR3 is 17 residues long. V lost 1 base to trimming and J lost 2 bases; unmatched junction nucleotides: 8. DNA for the CDR3: TGCAGCGTTGAAGCCATGAGCGGGAGGGCCACCAAAAACATTCAGTACTTC. Encoded protein: CSVEAMSGRATKNIQYF.

V usage is TRBV5-1 and J usage is TRBJ2-1, with 8 bases aligning to TRBD2. With V trimmed by 0 bases and J by 10 bases, 18 bases remained unmatched. The CDR3 spans 18 residues. The germline gives CDR1 SGHRS, CDR2 YFSETQ. The CDR3 reads CASSLVTRGALRGSEQFF. CDR3 in DNA: TGCGCCAGCAGCTTGGTGACGCGGGGGGCCTTACGAGGGTCGGAGCAGTTCTTC.

The chain combines TRBV5-1 with TRBJ1-6; D not resolved. V shed 5 bases and J shed 6 bases, with 15 bases lying between them. The CDR3 contains 15 residues. CDR1 SGHRS and CDR2 YFSETQ come from the germline V gene. This chain's CDR3 is CASSRAGGVNSPLHF. CDR3 sequence (DNA): TGCGCCAGCAGTAGGGCAGGAGGAGTTAATTCACCCCTCCACTTT.

V and J are TRBV5-1 and TRBJ1-2; a possible D gene is TRBD1 (6 bases). Germline CDR1 is SGHRS and CDR2 is YFSETQ. Trimming cost V 0 bases and J 6 bases, with 9 bases left between them. CDR3 length equals 13 residues. For the CDR3, the DNA is TGCGCCAGCAGCTTGGGCCACAGGGATGGCTACACCTTC. This translates into CASSLGHRDGYTF.

This clone was observed a handful of times. The chain couples TRBV27 to TRBJ1-1; TRBD1 agrees at 8 bases. Germline trimming cut 2 bases from V and 1 base from J; bases unmatched to any gene: 0. The germline V gene has CDR1 MNHEY and CDR2 SMNVEV (reference sequence). The CDR3 spans 14 residues. The CDR3: CASSLQGANTEAFF. For the CDR3, the DNA is TGTGCCAGCAGTTTACAGGGGGCGAACACTGAAGCTTTCTTT.

CDR3 sequence (DNA): TGTGCCAGCTCACCGAACACACTAGCGGGGAACACCGGGGAGCTGTTTTTT. It translates to CASSPNTLAGNTGELFF. This chain uses TRBV18 with TRBJ2-2; 9 bases are a match to TRBD2. Germline trimming cut 3 bases from V and 1 base from J; bases unmatched to any gene: 6. The CDR3 contains 17 residues. Germline CDR1 is KGHSH and CDR2 is LQKENI.

The chain employs TRBV5-1 and TRBJ2-1, with a weak D call TRBD1 (5 bases). The germline gives CDR1 SGHRS, CDR2 YFSETQ. V dropped 0 bases and J dropped 7 bases, with 11 bases sitting between them. The CDR3 is made up of 14 amino acids. DNA of the CDR3: TGCGCCAGCAGCTTGGACATGGGGCTAAATGAGCAGTTCTTC. Its protein product is CASSLDMGLNEQFF.

The chain recombines TRBV5-1 with TRBJ2-7; 12 bases are a match to TRBD1. V shed 4 bases, J shed 5 bases, and the junction held 4 bases outside the gene matches. The CDR3 totals 14 residues. CDR1 is SGHRS, CDR2 YFSETQ, per germline. CDR3 in amino acids: CASSPGTGGDEQYF. Here the CDR3 DNA reads TGCGCCAGCAGCCCTGGGACAGGGGGCGACGAGCAGTACTTC.

In its sample, this clone was seen once. The gene calls are TRBV7-2 and TRBJ2-5, with 8 bases identical to TRBD1. This CDR3 spans 16 amino acids. CDR1 is SGHTA and CDR2 is FQGNSA in the germline V gene. V was pared by 6 bases and J by 3 bases, with 12 bases of the junction left unmatched. For the CDR3, the DNA is TGTGCCAGCAGTCCACGGACAGGGCGGGAAGAAGAGACCCAGTACTTC. This gives the protein CASSPRTGREEETQYF. The entire variable domain, with the rest obtained from reference TRBV7-2 and TRBJ2-5, is as follows: GAGVSQSPSNKVTEKGKDVELRCDPISGHTALYWYRQSLGQGLEFLIYFQGNSAPDKSGLPSDRFSAERTGGSVSTLTIQRTQQEDSAVYLCASSPRTGREEETQYFGPGTRLLVL.

Written as DNA, the CDR3 is TGTGCCAGTAGGGACCACTGGGGCCTGAACTATGGCTACACCTTC. It encodes CASRDHWGLNYGYTF. The chain links TRBV19 to TRBJ1-2; maybe TRBD1 (5 bases). Germline values: CDR1 LNHDA, CDR2 SQIVND (reference sequence). V was trimmed by 6 bases and J by 2 bases, leaving 16 bases between them. The CDR3 is 15 amino acids.

The chain combines TRBV28 with TRBJ2-3; maybe TRBD1 (6 bases). V lost 2 bases and J 6 bases, leaving 15 bases between the germline ends. This CDR3 has 15 amino acids. The germline CDR1 and CDR2 sequences are MDHEN and SYDVKM. The CDR3 reads CASSLPNTGSDTQYF. CDR3 bases: TGTGCCAGCAGTTTACCGAACACAGGGAGCGATACGCAGTATTTT.

The chain has TRBV28 and TRBJ2-2; TRBD2 matches 8 bases. The CDR3 is 16 amino acids. Germline-derived CDR1 and CDR2 are MDHEN and SYDVKM. Trimming cost V 7 bases and J 2 bases; bases outside gene matches: 9. CDR3 DNA sequence: TGTGCCAGCAACCTCGGAGCGGGAGATAACACCGGGGAGCTGTTTTTT. Translation gives CASNLGAGDNTGELFF. Together with reference TRBV28 and TRBJ2-2, the CDR3 gives the full variable domain: DVKVTQSSRYLVKRTGEKVFLECVQDMDHENMFWYRQDPGLGLRLIYFSYDVKMKEKGDIPEGYSVSREKKERFSLILESASTNQTSMYLCASNLGAGDNTGELFFGEGSRLTVL.

This clone occurred a few times. V and J are TRBV14 and TRBJ1-1; D call uncertain. This CDR3 has 15 amino acids. V was pared by 2 bases and J by 3 bases, with 13 bases between. From germline, CDR1 is SGHDN and CDR2 FVKESK. The CDR3 DNA reads as TGTGCCAGCAGCCAAAAACGGGTGACCTACACTGAAGCTTTCTTT. This encodes CASSQKRVTYTEAFF.

This clone has only a few counts. The chain joins TRBV5-1 to TRBJ2-3, with TRBD2 as a possible D gene (6 bases). Germline CDR1 is SGHRS and CDR2 is YFSETQ. This CDR3 has 16 amino acids. Deletions cut 3 bases from V and 2 bases from J, with 16 bases between. In DNA form, the CDR3 reads TGCGCCAGCAGCTGGGGCTCGCGGGGTTACACAGATACGCAGTATTTT. Translated: CASSWGSRGYTDTQYF.

The chain carries TRBV30 and TRBJ2-4; the match to TRBD2 covers 8 bases. In germline, CDR1 is GTSNPN, CDR2 SVGIG (reference sequence). The CDR3 has 15 residues. V lost 1 base, J lost 6 bases, and 8 bases stayed unmatched. CDR3 nucleotides: TGTGCCTGGAGTGCCTTGATCGGGAGGGGAAACATTCAGTACTTC. Translating it yields CAWSALIGRGNIQYF. Combining the CDR3 with reference TRBV30 and TRBJ2-4 gives the whole variable domain SQTIHQWPATLVQPVGSPLSLECTVEGTSNPNLYWYRQAAGRGLQLLFYSVGIGQISSEVPQNLSASRPQDRQFILSSKKLLLSDSGFYLCAWSALIGRGNIQYFGAGTRLSVL.

J is TRBJ2-1 and V is TRBV2; 8 bases are shared with TRBD1. V trimming: 6 bases; J trimming: 4 bases; junction bases outside the gene matches: 8. CDR3 length equals 15 residues. Germline V gene lookup returns CDR1 SNHLY and CDR2 FYNNEI. The DNA for the CDR3 is TGTGCCAGCAGCCTCAGAGGGACAGGTTACAATGAGCAGTTCTTC. Protein sequence: CASSLRGTGYNEQFF.

The V call is TRBV9, the J call TRBJ2-7; no definite D call. The CDR3 contains 14 residues. The V end was cut by 0 bases, the J end by 1 base, with 8 bases between. Germline lookup yields CDR1 SGDLS and CDR2 YYNGEE. The CDR3 coding sequence is TGTGCCAGCAGCGTAGCGCGCCATTCCTACGAGCAGTACTTC. Amino acid sequence: CASSVARHSYEQYF. Full variable domain (missing parts from reference TRBV9 and TRBJ2-7): DSGVTQTPKHLITATGQRVTLRCSPRSGDLSVYWYQQSLDQGLQFLIQYYNGEERAKGNILERFSAQQFPDLHSELNLSSLELGDSALYFCASSVARHSYEQYFGPGTRLTVT.